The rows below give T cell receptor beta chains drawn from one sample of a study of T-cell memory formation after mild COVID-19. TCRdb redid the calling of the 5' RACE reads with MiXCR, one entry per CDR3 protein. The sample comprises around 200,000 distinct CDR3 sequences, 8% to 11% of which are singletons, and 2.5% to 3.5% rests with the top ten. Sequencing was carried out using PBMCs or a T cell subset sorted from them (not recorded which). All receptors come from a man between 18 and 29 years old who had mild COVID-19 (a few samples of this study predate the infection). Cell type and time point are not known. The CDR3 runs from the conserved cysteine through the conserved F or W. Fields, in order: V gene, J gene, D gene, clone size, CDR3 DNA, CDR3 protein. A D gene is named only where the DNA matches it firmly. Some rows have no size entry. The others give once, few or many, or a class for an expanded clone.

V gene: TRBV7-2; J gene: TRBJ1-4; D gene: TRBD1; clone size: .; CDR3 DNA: TGTGCCAGCAGCTTCAGGGACAGGGGTGAAAAACTGTTTTTT; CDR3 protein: CASSFRDRGEKLFF
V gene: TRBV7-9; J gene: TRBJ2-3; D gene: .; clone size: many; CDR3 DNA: TGTGCCAGCAGCAAACAGGGTACGCAGTATTTT; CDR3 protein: CASSKQGTQYF
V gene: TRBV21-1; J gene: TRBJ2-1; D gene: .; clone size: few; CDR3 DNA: TGTGCCAGCAGTCCTCATCCGGGACAGAGCAACAATGAGCAGTTCTTC; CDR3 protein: CASSPHPGQSNNEQFF
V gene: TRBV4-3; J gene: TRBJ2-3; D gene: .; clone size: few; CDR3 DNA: TGCGCCAGCAGCCAGGACCTACCCACAGATACGCAGTATTTT; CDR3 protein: CASSQDLPTDTQYF
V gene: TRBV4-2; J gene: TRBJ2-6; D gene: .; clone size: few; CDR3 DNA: TGTGCCAGCAGCCACTCTTCGGGGTCAGCTCTCGACGTCCTGACTTTC; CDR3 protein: CASSHSSGSALDVLTF
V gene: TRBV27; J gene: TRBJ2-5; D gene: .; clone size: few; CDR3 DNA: TGTGCCAGCAGTTTAGGTGGCTTGGAGACCCAGTACTTC; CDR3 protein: CASSLGGLETQYF
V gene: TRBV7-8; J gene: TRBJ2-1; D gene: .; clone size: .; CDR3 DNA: TGTGCCAGCAGCGGGGGGCGGGACAGTTTATACAATGAGCAGTTCTTC; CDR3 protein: CASSGGRDSLYNEQFF
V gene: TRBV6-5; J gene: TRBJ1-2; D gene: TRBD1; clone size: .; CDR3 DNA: TGTGCCAGCAGGGGGACAGGGAGTGGCTACACCTTC; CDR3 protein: CASRGTGSGYTF
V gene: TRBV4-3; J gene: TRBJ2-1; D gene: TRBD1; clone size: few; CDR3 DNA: TGCGCCAGCAGCCAACGACAGGGTGGAAATGAGCAGTTCTTC; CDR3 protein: CASSQRQGGNEQFF
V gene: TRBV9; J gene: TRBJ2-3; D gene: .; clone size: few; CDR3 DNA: TGTGCCAGCAGCGGAAAACCCCCGACCACAGATACGCAGTATTTT; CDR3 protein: CASSGKPPTTDTQYF
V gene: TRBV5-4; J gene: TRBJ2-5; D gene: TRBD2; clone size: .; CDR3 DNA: TGTGCCAACAGCGCGGGACTAGCGGGGGTGGGGACCCAGTACTTC; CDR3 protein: CANSAGLAGVGTQYF
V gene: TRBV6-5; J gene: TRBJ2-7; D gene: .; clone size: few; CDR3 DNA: TGTGCCAGCAGTTACTCGGTCCAGGGTGGGTCCTACGAGCAGTACTTC; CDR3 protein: CASSYSVQGGSYEQYF
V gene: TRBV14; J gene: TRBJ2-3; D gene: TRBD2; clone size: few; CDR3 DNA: TGTGCCAGCAGCCCCGGGGTAGCGGGGGCCACGCAGTATTTT; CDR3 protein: CASSPGVAGATQYF
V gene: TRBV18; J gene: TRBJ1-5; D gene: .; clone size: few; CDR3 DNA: TGTGCCAGCTCACTCCTCGGGGGTCAGCCCCAGCATTTT; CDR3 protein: CASSLLGGQPQHF
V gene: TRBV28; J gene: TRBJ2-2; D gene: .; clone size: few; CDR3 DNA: TGTGCCAGCAGCAAGACCACCGGGGAGCTGTTTTTT; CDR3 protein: CASSKTTGELFF
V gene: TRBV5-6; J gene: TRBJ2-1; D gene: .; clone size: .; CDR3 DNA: TGTGCCAGCAGCGGGAGGCGATGGAGGGCCGATGAGCAGTTCTTC; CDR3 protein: CASSGRRWRADEQFF
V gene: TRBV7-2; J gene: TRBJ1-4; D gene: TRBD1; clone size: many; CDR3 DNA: TGTGCCAGCAGCATAGAGACAGGGGTTGGTGAAAAACTGTTTTTT; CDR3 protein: CASSIETGVGEKLFF
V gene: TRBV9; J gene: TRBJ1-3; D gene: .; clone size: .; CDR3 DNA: TGTGCCAGCAGCGAGGCGCCAGGGCGGTCCTCTGGAAACACCATATATTTT; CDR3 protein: CASSEAPGRSSGNTIYF
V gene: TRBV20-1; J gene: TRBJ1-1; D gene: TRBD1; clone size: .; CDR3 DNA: TGCGGTGCTCGACAGGGGGGCACTGAAGCTTTCTTT; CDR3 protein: CGARQGGTEAFF
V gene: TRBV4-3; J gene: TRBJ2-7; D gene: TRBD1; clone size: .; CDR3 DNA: TGCGCCAGCAGCCGCTCCGGGACAGGGCCCTACGAGCAGTACTTC; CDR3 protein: CASSRSGTGPYEQYF
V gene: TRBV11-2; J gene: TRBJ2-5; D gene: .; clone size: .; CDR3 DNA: TGTGCCACCGACGCCCTCGGGACACCACAAGAGACCCAGTACTTC; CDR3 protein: CATDALGTPQETQYF
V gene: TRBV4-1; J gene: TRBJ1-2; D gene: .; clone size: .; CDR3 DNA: TGCGCCAGCAGCCAAGAGTTCGGGGGTCGGAGTTCTAACTATGGCTACACCTTC; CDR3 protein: CASSQEFGGRSSNYGYTF
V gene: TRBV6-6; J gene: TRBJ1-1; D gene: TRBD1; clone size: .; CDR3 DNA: TGTGCCAGCAGTCCTCCTAACAGGGGTTTTTACACTGAAGCTTTCTTT; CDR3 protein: CASSPPNRGFYTEAFF
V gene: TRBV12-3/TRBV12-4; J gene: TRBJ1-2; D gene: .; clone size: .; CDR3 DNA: TGTGCCAGCACCCAAGGAGGGGAGAACTATGGCTACACCTTC; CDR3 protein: CASTQGGENYGYTF
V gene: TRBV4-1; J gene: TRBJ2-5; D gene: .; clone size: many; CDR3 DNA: TGCGCCAGCAGCCCAAACCGGGACACTGCGGAGACCCAGTACTTC; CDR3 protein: CASSPNRDTAETQYF
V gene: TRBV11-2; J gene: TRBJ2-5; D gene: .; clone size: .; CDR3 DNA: TGTGCCAGCCGATTTCGCTACCAAGAGACCCAGTACTTC; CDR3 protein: CASRFRYQETQYF
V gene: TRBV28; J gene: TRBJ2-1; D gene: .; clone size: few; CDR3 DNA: TGTGCCAGCAAGGATTGGGCCCACAATGAGCAGTTCTTC; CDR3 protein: CASKDWAHNEQFF
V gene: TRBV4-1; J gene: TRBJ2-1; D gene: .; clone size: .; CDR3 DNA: TGCGCCAGCAGCCAAGACGGTCTCCTGGACTATGAGCAGTTCTTC; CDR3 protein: CASSQDGLLDYEQFF
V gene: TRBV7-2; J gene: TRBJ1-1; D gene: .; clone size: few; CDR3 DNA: TGTGCCAGCAGCCTCACCCCGCAGGGCGGCACTGAAGCTTTCTTT; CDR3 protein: CASSLTPQGGTEAFF
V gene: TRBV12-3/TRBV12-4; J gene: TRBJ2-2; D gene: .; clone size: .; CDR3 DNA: TGTGCCAGCAGTTACAGGGAGCCCGGGACCGGGGAGCTGTTTTTT; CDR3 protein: CASSYREPGTGELFF
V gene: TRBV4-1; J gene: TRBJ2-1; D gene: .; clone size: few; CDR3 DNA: TGCGCCAGCAGCCAAATAGACTTGCTTATCTACAATGAGCAGTTCTTC; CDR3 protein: CASSQIDLLIYNEQFF
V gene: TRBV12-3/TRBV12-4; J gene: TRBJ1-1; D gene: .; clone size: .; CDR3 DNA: TGTGCCAGCACCCCACGGGCCTGGGACACTGAAGCTTTCTTT; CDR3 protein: CASTPRAWDTEAFF
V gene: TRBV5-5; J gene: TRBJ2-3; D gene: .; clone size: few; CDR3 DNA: TGTGCCAGCAGCTTGCGGGCAGGTGCCGATACGCAGTATTTT; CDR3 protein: CASSLRAGADTQYF
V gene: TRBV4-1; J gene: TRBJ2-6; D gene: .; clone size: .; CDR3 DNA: TGCGCCAGCAGCCAAGAGGCATCTGGGGCCAACGTCCTGACTTTC; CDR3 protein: CASSQEASGANVLTF
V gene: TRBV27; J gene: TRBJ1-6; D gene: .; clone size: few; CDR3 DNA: TGTGCCAGCAGTTCGGAAAGGGAGTCTTCACCCCTCCACTTT; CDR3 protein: CASSSERESSPLHF
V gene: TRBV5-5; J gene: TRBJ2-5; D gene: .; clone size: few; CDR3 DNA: TGTGCCAGCAGCTTGCACGGCAGGACGGAGACCCAGTACTTC; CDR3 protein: CASSLHGRTETQYF
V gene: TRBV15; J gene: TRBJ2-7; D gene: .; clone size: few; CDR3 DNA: TGTGCCACCAGCAGAGATCCCAACTACGAGCAGTACTTC; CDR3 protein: CATSRDPNYEQYF
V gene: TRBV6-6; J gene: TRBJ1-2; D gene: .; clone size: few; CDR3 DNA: TGTGCCAGCAGTAGACCGGGACGGGATCAGGGCTACACCTTC; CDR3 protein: CASSRPGRDQGYTF
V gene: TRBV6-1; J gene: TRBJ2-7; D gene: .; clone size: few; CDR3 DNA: TGTGCCAGCAAGGACCACACGGGCTACGAGCAGTACTTC; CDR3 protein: CASKDHTGYEQYF
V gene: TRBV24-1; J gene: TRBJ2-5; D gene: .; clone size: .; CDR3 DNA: TGTGCCACCAGTGACATTGGGCCCCAAGAGACCCAGTACTTC; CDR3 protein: CATSDIGPQETQYF
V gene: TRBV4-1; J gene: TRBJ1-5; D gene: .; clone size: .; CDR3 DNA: TGCGCCAGCAGCCAAGACCCCCATCAGCCCCAGCATTTT; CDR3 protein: CASSQDPHQPQHF
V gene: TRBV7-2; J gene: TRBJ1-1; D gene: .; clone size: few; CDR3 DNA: TGTGCCAGCAGGAACGCACCAGGGGTGACTGAAGCTTTCTTT; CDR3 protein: CASRNAPGVTEAFF